The 8 T cell receptor beta chains below were found in one sample sequenced in a study of CDR3 diversity in severe acne. MiXCR was run by TCRdb on the PCR reads, yielding one entry per CDR3 protein. The sample carries about 76,000 distinct CDR3 sequences, under 65% recorded once. The sequenced sample was blood. All receptors derive from a male donor in good health, without acne.

V is TRBV29-1 and J is TRBJ1-1, with D unresolved. CDR3 length equals 13 residues. CDR1 SQVTM and CDR2 ANQGSEA come from the germline V gene. The V end was cut by 5 bases, the J end by 1 base, with 11 bases between. Here the CDR3 DNA reads TGCAGCGTTTCTAGCCGCGGGAACACTGAAGCTTTCTTT. It specifies CSVSSRGNTEAFF.

This clonotype was seen at least ten times. The chain is built from TRBV2 and TRBJ1-2; 8 nucleotides match TRBD1. Germline V gene data show CDR1 as SNHLY and CDR2 as FYNNEI. V dropped 6 bases and J dropped 7; count of bases not matched to a gene: 13. This CDR3 comprises 15 residues. Written as DNA, the CDR3 is TGTGCCAGCAGAGATACCGACAGGGGTTCGTCTGGCTACACCTTC. This encodes CASRDTDRGSSGYTF.

J is TRBJ1-2 and V is TRBV25-1; D unresolved. The germline V gene has CDR1 MGHDK and CDR2 SYGVNS. The CDR3 length is 15 residues. Deletions cut 4 bases from V and 3 bases from J, with 15 bases between. This CDR3 is CASSGIGNSDYGYTF. Here the CDR3 DNA reads TGTGCCAGCAGTGGGATCGGCAACTCTGACTATGGCTACACCTTC.

This clonotype has more than one count but fewer than ten. The chain couples TRBV24-1 to TRBJ1-4, with no clear D. Germline V CDR1 and CDR2: KGHDR, SFDVKD. CDR3 length equals 12 residues. V dropped 0 bases and J dropped 7 bases, with 2 bases sitting between them. CDR3 protein: CATSDLGEKLFF. Here the CDR3 DNA reads TGTGCCACCAGTGATTTGGGTGAAAAACTGTTTTTT.

V usage is TRBV24-1 and J usage is TRBJ1-1; D not certain. Germline-derived CDR1 and CDR2 are KGHDR and SFDVKD. V was cut by 5 bases and J by 1 base, with 4 bases left in between. This CDR3 is built from 12 residues. CDR3 loop: CATSGQNTEAFF. The CDR3 nucleotides are TGTGCCACCAGTGGTCAGAACACTGAAGCTTTCTTT.

CDR3 sequence: CSARFRTGATYEQYF. The DNA of the CDR3 is TGCAGTGCTAGATTTCGGACAGGGGCGACCTACGAGCAGTACTTC. This chain links TRBV20-1 with TRBJ2-7, with TRBD1 matching 9 bases. The ends lost 2 bases at V and 2 bases at J; junction bases unmatched: 7. This CDR3 spans 15 amino acids. The germline V gene encodes CDR1 DFQATT and CDR2 SNEGSKA (reference sequence).

This chain links TRBV15 with TRBJ2-3; a possible D gene is TRBD2 (5 bases). Germline CDR1 is LNHNV and CDR2 is YYDKDF (reference sequence). The CDR3 contains 14 residues. Trimming stripped 3 bases from V and 5 bases from J, with 12 bases between. The CDR3 reads CATSSSAGEDTQYF. The CDR3 DNA reads as TGTGCCACCAGCAGCAGTGCCGGGGAAGATACGCAGTATTTT.

This clonotype appeared once. Relative to the germline gene, one junction end is altered; a read error may explain this. This chain joins TRBV10-3 and TRBJ1-3; D ambiguous. The CDR3 loop spans 14 amino acids. Germline V gene data show CDR1 as ENHRY and CDR2 as SYGVKD. Here the CDR3 reads CAISDDFSGNTICF. The CDR3 region has the DNA TGTGCCATCAGTGACGATTTCTCTGGAAACACCATATGTTTT.